These 19 T cell receptor beta chains were sequenced from one sample in a study of blood T cell repertoires in COVID-19. The assay was immunoSEQ multiplex PCR, and TCRdb's table has in-frame clones only and misses some. The sample lists 250,000 to 400,000 clones, roughly nine tenths occurring once. Sequencing was carried out using PBMCs or T cells enriched from blood (not recorded which). Receptor source: a man between 60 and 75 years old who had recovered from COVID-19.

The rearrangement joins TRBV15 to TRBJ1-1; 7 bases are a match to TRBD1. This CDR3 is built from 15 residues. With V trimmed by 3 bases and J by 5 bases, 9 bases remained unmatched. From germline, CDR1 is LNHNV and CDR2 YYDKDF (reference sequence). The chain's CDR3 is CATSSGQAKITEAFF. DNA of the CDR3: TGTGCCACCAGCAGCGGACAGGCAAAGATTACTGAAGCTTTCTTT.

The chain carries TRBV24-1 and TRBJ2-3; TRBD2 matches 7 bases. Trimming removed 5 bases from V and 2 bases from J; junction bases left unmatched: 15. This CDR3 contains 18 residues. Per germline, CDR1 KGHDR and CDR2 SFDVKD. Here the CDR3 reads CATSGKSGTFSYTDTQYF. CDR3 DNA: TGTGCCACCAGTGGTAAGAGCGGGACTTTCAGTTACACAGATACGCAGTATTTT.

This sequence joins TRBV9 and TRBJ2-3; 7 nucleotides line up with TRBD1. Germline V gene lookup returns CDR1 SGDLS and CDR2 YYNGEE. V trimming: 5 bases; J trimming: 2 bases; junction bases outside the gene matches: 5. CDR3 size: 14 residues. The DNA for the CDR3 is TGTGCCAGCAGGAGGGGGCTGCACACAGATACGCAGTATTTT. It codes for CASRRGLHTDTQYF.

V and J are TRBV30 and TRBJ1-1, with a tentative D call TRBD1 (5 bases). Germline CDR1 reads GTSNPN; CDR2 reads SVGIG (reference sequence). This CDR3 contains 13 residues. V was trimmed by 3 bases and J by 5 bases, leaving 13 bases between them. The CDR3 loop reads CAWSQQDGTEAFF. The CDR3 DNA reads TGTGCCTGGAGCCAACAGGATGGGACTGAAGCTTTCTTT. Using reference TRBV30 and TRBJ1-1 for the parts outside the CDR3, the full variable domain is SQTIHQWPATLVQPVGSPLSLECTVEGTSNPNLYWYRQAAGRGLQLLFYSVGIGQISSEVPQNLSASRPQDRQFILSSKKLLLSDSGFYLCAWSQQDGTEAFFGQGTRLTVV.

The rearrangement uses TRBV7-3 and TRBJ2-7; D unclear. The CDR3 spans 14 residues. Looked up from germline, CDR1 is SGHTA and CDR2 is FQGTGA. The V end lost 1 base, the J end lost 0 bases, and 7 bases lay between the germline ends. The CDR3 sequence: CASSLNPSSYEQYF. The CDR3 DNA follows: TGTGCCAGCAGCTTAAACCCCAGCTCCTACGAGCAGTACTTC.

CDR3 loop: CASSFGLANTDTQYF. DNA for the CDR3: TGTGCCAGCAGCTTCGGACTAGCCAACACAGATACGCAGTATTTT. The genes are TRBV9 and TRBJ2-3; 8 positions agree with TRBD2. The length of the CDR3 is 15 residues. Germline trimming cut 4 bases from V and 2 bases from J; bases unmatched to any gene: 6. Germline values: CDR1 SGDLS, CDR2 YYNGEE.

The gene calls are TRBV4-1 and TRBJ1-3; 8 bases agree with TRBD1. Germline V lookup: CDR1 MGHRA, CDR2 YSYEKL. The CDR3 runs 16 residues. The V gene end was trimmed by 3 bases and the J gene end by 0 bases; junction bases not matched to a gene: 4. The CDR3 bases are TGCGCCAGCAGCCATAACAGGGGGAGCTCTGGAAACACCATATATTTT. This gives the protein CASSHNRGSSGNTIYF.

The V gene is TRBV7-3, the J gene TRBJ1-5; 7 bases map to TRBD1. Germline V gives CDR1 SGHTA, CDR2 FQGTGA. The CDR3 runs 13 residues. Germline trimming cut 2 bases from V and 11 bases from J; bases unmatched to any gene: 6. The CDR3 sequence: CASSLGSGQAQHF. In DNA, the CDR3 is TGTGCCAGCAGCTTAGGATCCGGACAGGCCCAGCATTTT. The full variable domain, rest sourced from reference TRBV7-3 and TRBJ1-5, is GAGVSQTPSNKVTEKGKYVELRCDPISGHTALYWYRQSLGQGPEFLIYFQGTGAADDSGLPNDRFFAVRPEGSVSTLKIQRTERGDSAVYLCASSLGSGQAQHFGDGTRLSIL.

This clone occurred a few times. The chain carries TRBV7-2 and TRBJ2-7; D is possibly TRBD2 (7 bases). CDR1 is SGHTA and CDR2 is FQGNSA in the germline V gene. CDR3 length: 17 amino acids. The V and J ends lost 1 base and 2 bases respectively, with 18 bases between them. The CDR3 loop reads CASSLGFGGASTYEQYF. CDR3 nucleotide sequence: TGTGCCAGCAGCTTAGGGTTTGGGGGGGCGTCGACCTACGAGCAGTACTTC.

The rearrangement joins TRBV25-1 to TRBJ2-7, with D possibly TRBD2 on 6 matching bases. The ends were cut back, 1 base at V and 3 bases at J, with 13 bases in the middle. CDR3 length: 15 amino acids. Germline CDR1 is MGHDK and CDR2 is SYGVNS. CDR3 protein: CASSESGVSNYEQYF. CDR3 nucleotides: TGTGCCAGCAGTGAATCGGGGGTGTCGAACTACGAGCAGTACTTC.

The chain employs TRBV18 and TRBJ2-1; 8 bases align to TRBD2. Germline CDR1 is KGHSH and CDR2 is LQKENI. Unmatched junction bases numbered 6, after V lost 3 bases and J lost 5 bases. The CDR3 is 15 residues long. Written as DNA, the CDR3 is TGTGCCAGCTCACCGGGGACTAGTCAGAACAATGAGCAGTTCTTC. It yields the protein CASSPGTSQNNEQFF.

The chain uses TRBV2 and TRBJ2-3; no reliable D call. This CDR3 contains 12 residues. Germline CDR1 is SNHLY and CDR2 is FYNNEI. V lost 10 bases and J 6 bases, leaving 14 bases between the germline ends. The CDR3: CATSLYRDTQYF. In DNA, the CDR3 is TGTGCCACCTCCTTATATCGGGATACGCAGTATTTT.

This clone was counted between two and nine times. CDR3 amino acids: CSASQSDRAYGYTF. DNA of the CDR3: TGCAGTGCTAGTCAATCCGACAGGGCCTATGGCTACACCTTC. The chain links TRBV20-1 to TRBJ1-2, with 7 nucleotides matching TRBD1. The CDR3 extends over 14 amino acids. V trimming: 3 bases; J trimming: 4 bases; junction bases outside the gene matches: 8. Germline V gene data show CDR1 as DFQATT and CDR2 as SNEGSKA (reference sequence).

The chain couples TRBV3-1 (or the pseudogene TRBV3-2) to TRBJ2-1, with a tentative D call TRBD2 (7 bases). The V and J ends lost 2 bases and 6 bases respectively, with 17 bases between them. The CDR3 spans 16 residues. The germline V gene encodes CDR1 LGHDT and CDR2 YNNKEL (reference sequence). Here the CDR3 reads CASSQMSTRGGNEQFF. The DNA for the CDR3 is TGTGCCAGCAGCCAAATGAGTACGAGGGGGGGCAATGAGCAGTTCTTC.

This chain connects TRBV18 to TRBJ1-5; the match to TRBD1 covers 7 bases. CDR1 and CDR2 from the germline V gene are KGHSH and LQKENI. Trimming cost V 3 bases and J 6 bases; bases outside gene matches: 5. CDR3 size: 14 residues. The CDR3 here is CASSPTGDLQPQHF. The DNA of the CDR3 is TGTGCCAGCTCACCCACAGGGGATCTTCAGCCCCAGCATTTT.

This chain joins TRBV11-1 and TRBJ2-3; 8 positions agree with TRBD1. The V and J ends lost 5 bases and 0 bases, in that order; junction bases with no gene match: 4. Germline V gene lookup returns CDR1 SGHAT and CDR2 FQDESV (reference sequence). This CDR3 is 15 amino acids long. The CDR3 DNA follows: TGTGCCAGCAGCCGCGGGACAGGCAGCACAGATACGCAGTATTTT. It encodes CASSRGTGSTDTQYF.

The genes are TRBV27 and TRBJ1-1; perhaps TRBD1 as D (6 bases). This CDR3 has 18 amino acids. Germline assignment: CDR1 MNHEY and CDR2 SMNVEV (reference sequence). Trimming took off 4 bases at V and 0 bases at J, with 21 bases between the two ends. CDR3 nucleotide sequence: TGTGCCAGCAGTTCCCAGGGGAGGGGCGTCCCCATGAACACTGAAGCTTTCTTT. Its translation: CASSSQGRGVPMNTEAFF.

The chain employs TRBV28 and TRBJ2-3; 7 bases match TRBD1. J was trimmed by 0 bases and V by 6 bases; bases with no gene match: 9. CDR1 is MDHEN and CDR2 is SYDVKM in the germline V gene. This CDR3 contains 16 residues. In nucleotides, the CDR3 is TGTGCCAGCAGCCCAGGGGGAGACCTTAGCACAGATACGCAGTATTTT. Its translation: CASSPGGDLSTDTQYF.

The chain recombines TRBV7-9 with TRBJ2-3; D remains ambiguous. The CDR3 runs to 14 residues. The V gene lost 2 bases and the J gene lost 0 bases, with 6 bases spanning the gap. CDR1 SEHNR and CDR2 FQNEAQ come from the germline V gene (reference sequence). The CDR3 DNA reads TGTGCCAGCAGCTTATCACAAAGCACAGATACGCAGTATTTT. This translates into CASSLSQSTDTQYF.